These 30 T cell receptor beta chains were sequenced from one sample in a study of T-cell memory formation after mild COVID-19. TCRdb ran MiXCR on the 5' RACE reads and lists one entry per CDR3 protein. This sample has 25,000 to 35,000 distinct CDR3 sequences, with around 6.8% found just once. The specimen was PBMCs or a T cell subset sorted from them (not recorded which). The receptors were gathered from an adult woman who had mild COVID-19 (a few samples of this study predate the infection). Cell type and time point are not known.

This clonotype showed up many times. This rearrangement joins TRBV11-2 to TRBJ2-7; weak D call: TRBD2 (6 bases). The CDR3 covers 14 residues. The germline V gene encodes CDR1 SGHAT and CDR2 FQNNGV. Trimming took 5 bases from V and 0 from J, leaving 11 bases between them. For the CDR3, the DNA is TGTGCCAGCAGCCCCGACGGGGGCTCCTACGAGCAGTACTTC. Protein product: CASSPDGGSYEQYF.

This chain joins TRBV20-1 and TRBJ2-5, with 7 bases that match TRBD2. The CDR3 spans 13 residues. Losses at the gene ends were 6 bases for V and 1 base for J; bases not matched to a gene: 5. In germline, CDR1 is DFQATT, CDR2 SNEGSKA (reference sequence). The CDR3 nucleotides are TGCAGTGCCCCCCTAGCGGCCCAAGAGACCCAGTACTTC. It yields the protein CSAPLAAQETQYF.

DNA of the CDR3: TGCAGTGCTAGAGATTACCGGAGCTCCTATAATTCACCCCTCCACTTT. Amino acids: CSARDYRSSYNSPLHF. This rearrangement joins TRBV20-1 to TRBJ1-6; D is unresolved. This CDR3 comprises 16 residues. CDR1 is DFQATT and CDR2 is SNEGSKA in the germline V gene (reference sequence). The V gene lost 0 bases and the J gene lost 0 bases, with 9 bases spanning the gap.

This clonotype was observed many times. V and J are TRBV7-9 and TRBJ2-1, with TRBD2 matching over 9 bases. CDR1 is SEHNR and CDR2 is FQNEAQ in the germline V gene (reference sequence). Trimming took 5 bases from V and 1 from J; bases not matched to a gene: 6. CDR3 size: 16 residues. Here the CDR3 reads CASSPLAGGSYNEQFF. CDR3 nucleotides: TGTGCCAGCAGCCCCCTGGCGGGAGGGTCCTACAATGAGCAGTTCTTC. Using reference TRBV7-9 and TRBJ2-1 for the parts outside the CDR3, the full variable domain is DTGVSQNPRHKITKRGQNVTFRCDPISEHNRLYWYRQTLGQGPEFLTYFQNEAQLEKSRLLSDRFSAERPKGSFSTLEIQRTEQGDSAMYLCASSPLAGGSYNEQFFGPGTRLTVL.

Comment on this clonotype: A much larger clone differs by one base, so this may be a read error. The chain employs TRBV5-1 and TRBJ2-2, with 10 bases identical to TRBD2. This CDR3 has 15 amino acids. Germline assignment: CDR1 SGHRS and CDR2 YFSETQ. The CDR3 sequence is CASSFSLAGTGELCF. The DNA of the CDR3 is TGCGCCAGCAGCTTCTCACTAGCGGGAACCGGGGAGCTGTGTTTT.

This clonotype was observed at least ten times. This chain joins TRBV30 and TRBJ2-7, with 9 bases fitting TRBD2. After removal of 1 base from V and 0 bases from J, the junction contained 7 bases not matched to a gene. This CDR3 spans 16 amino acids. Germline-derived CDR1 and CDR2 are GTSNPN and SVGIG (reference sequence). As DNA, the CDR3 is TGTGCCTGGAGTGCTATAAGACTAGCGGCCTCCTACGAGCAGTACTTC. Residues: CAWSAIRLAASYEQYF.

This clonotype was counted many times. V and J are TRBV11-3 and TRBJ1-1, with 7 bases that match TRBD1. Germline assignment: CDR1 SGHNT and CDR2 YENEEA. This CDR3 comprises 14 residues. V dropped 3 bases and J dropped 10; count of bases not matched to a gene: 11. CDR3 in DNA: TGTGCCAGCAGCTTGCGGACAGGCCTAGGTGGAGCTTTCTTT. Translation: CASSLRTGLGGAFF.

This clonotype has a count of ten or more. V and J are TRBV27 and TRBJ2-1, with no clear D. Looked up from germline, CDR1 is MNHEY and CDR2 is SMNVEV (reference sequence). The CDR3 runs 11 residues. The ends were cut back, 3 bases at V and 5 bases at J, with 2 bases in the middle. In DNA form, the CDR3 reads TGTGCCAGCAGTTTCCACAATGAGCAGTTCTTC. Protein product: CASSFHNEQFF.

This clonotype was detected a few times. This chain uses TRBV25-1 with TRBJ2-7; D is undetermined. The germline V gene encodes CDR1 MGHDK and CDR2 SYGVNS. The CDR3 has 11 amino acids. V was shortened by 4 bases and J by 0 bases, with 1 base between the two germline ends. The CDR3 protein is CASSVSYEQYF. Written as DNA, the CDR3 is TGTGCCAGCAGTGTCTCCTACGAGCAGTACTTC.

This clonotype was seen ten or more times. V and J are TRBV20-1 and TRBJ1-2; maybe TRBD1 (6 bases). CDR1 DFQATT and CDR2 SNEGSKA come from the germline V gene (reference sequence). Trimming shortened V by 8 bases and J by 9 bases, and 13 bases separated the two germline ends. The CDR3 contains 10 residues. The DNA of the CDR3 is TGCAGTCCCCGGGGGGACAGCTACACCTTC. It encodes CSPRGDSYTF.

This clonotype was recorded many times. The rearrangement joins TRBV2 to TRBJ1-5; D is unclear. CDR1 and CDR2 from the germline V gene are SNHLY and FYNNEI. The CDR3 runs to 12 residues. The V gene lost 9 bases and the J gene lost 3 bases, with 9 bases spanning the gap. This CDR3 is CASSGNNQPQHF. CDR3 coding DNA: TGTGCCAGTTCCGGGAACAATCAGCCCCAGCATTTT.

This clonotype came up many times. The CDR3 coding sequence is TGCGCCAGCAGTCAACCCCCCCCAACCTGGGACACTCACCGATTAGCAAATCAGCCCCAGCATTTT. Amino acid sequence: CASSQPPPTWDTHRLANQPQHF. The rearrangement uses TRBV23-1 and TRBJ1-5; maybe TRBD1 (6 bases). TRBV23-1 is sorted into the ORF group, with uncertain function. The CDR3 is 22 amino acids. V lost 2 bases and J lost 4, with 33 bases in between.

Many counts were recorded for this clonotype. The genes are TRBV15 and TRBJ1-2; D may be TRBD1 (5 bases). Deletions cut 3 bases from V and 3 bases from J, with 17 bases between. This CDR3 is 16 amino acids long. Germline assignment: CDR1 LNHNV and CDR2 YYDKDF (reference sequence). The CDR3 DNA reads TGTGCCACCAGCAGCTCCTTAATCAGGGATGACTATGGCTACACCTTC. Amino acids: CATSSSLIRDDYGYTF.

This clonotype came up many times. The CDR3 DNA sequence: TGCGCCAGCAGCCCGGGACAGGGTCCGGGGGAGACCCAGTACTTC. Its protein product is CASSPGQGPGETQYF. The rearrangement uses TRBV5-1 and TRBJ2-5, with 9 nucleotides matching TRBD1. Germline V gene lookup returns CDR1 SGHRS and CDR2 YFSETQ. The V and J ends lost 4 bases and 5 bases, in that order; junction bases with no gene match: 9. The CDR3 runs to 15 residues.

The gene calls are TRBV7-9 and TRBJ2-4; 9 bases are a match to TRBD1. Germline values: CDR1 SEHNR, CDR2 FQNEAQ (reference sequence). The trim removed 5 bases at V and 8 bases at J, leaving 10 bases unmatched. CDR3 length: 15 amino acids. CDR3 in DNA: TGTGCCAGCAGCCCGCCGGGACAGGGAGTTTACATTCAGTACTTC. Residues: CASSPPGQGVYIQYF.

This clonotype was counted ten times or more. V is TRBV12-3 or TRBV12-4 and J is TRBJ1-2; no firm D call. Trimming removed 2 bases at V and 8 bases at J, with 18 bases between. The CDR3 sequence is 15 residues long. Here the CDR3 reads CASSLIIDIPTGYTF. The CDR3 bases are TGTGCCAGCAGTTTAATTATTGATATCCCCACGGGCTACACCTTC.

This clonotype was found many times. The chain couples TRBV18 to TRBJ2-1; TRBD1 matches at 7 bases. CDR1 and CDR2 from the germline V gene are KGHSH and LQKENI. V lost 0 bases to trimming and J lost 7 bases; unmatched junction nucleotides: 6. The CDR3 spans 15 residues. CDR3 protein: CASSPPMGQLNEQFF. The CDR3, as DNA: TGTGCCAGCTCACCACCGATGGGACAGCTAAATGAGCAGTTCTTC.

This clonotype was observed many times. This chain uses TRBV27 with TRBJ2-7, with TRBD1 identical over 7 bases. CDR1 MNHEY and CDR2 SMNVEV come from the germline V gene (reference sequence). Germline trimming cut 4 bases from V and 3 bases from J; bases unmatched to any gene: 12. CDR3 size: 16 residues. The CDR3 loop is CASSSYVSGTDYEQYF. For the CDR3, the DNA is TGTGCCAGCAGTTCCTACGTCTCCGGGACAGACTACGAGCAGTACTTC.

This clonotype was detected many times. The chain employs TRBV30 and TRBJ1-5; 9 bases align to TRBD1. Germline loops: CDR1 GTSNPN, CDR2 SVGIG (reference sequence). CDR3 length: 13 residues. With V trimmed by 3 bases and J by 6 bases, 3 bases remained unmatched. The CDR3 sequence: CAWSRTGVQPQHF. Written as DNA, the CDR3 is TGTGCCTGGAGCAGGACAGGGGTTCAGCCCCAGCATTTT.

This clonotype occurred many times. The V gene is TRBV5-1, the J gene TRBJ2-7; 10 bases line up with TRBD1. Germline CDR1 reads SGHRS; CDR2 reads YFSETQ. CDR3 length: 14 residues. The ends lost 4 bases at V and 7 bases at J; junction bases unmatched: 8. CDR3 loop: CASSPTTGGEEQYF. The CDR3 region has the DNA TGCGCCAGCAGCCCCACGACAGGGGGCGAGGAGCAGTACTTC.

This clonotype turned up a few times. The V call is TRBV24-1, the J call TRBJ2-7; D remains unclear. In germline, CDR1 is KGHDR, CDR2 SFDVKD. Trimming left V 5 bases short and J 2 bases short, with 12 bases between. This CDR3 region has 14 residues. The CDR3 nucleotides are TGTGCCACCAGTGTCGAAGGCGAAACCTACGAGCAGTACTTC. Residues: CATSVEGETYEQYF.

This clonotype came up many times. V is TRBV19 and J is TRBJ2-1; TRBD2 matches 11 bases. The germline V gene encodes CDR1 LNHDA and CDR2 SQIVND (reference sequence). The CDR3 runs to 15 residues. The trim removed 7 bases at V and 6 bases at J, leaving 8 bases unmatched. In DNA, the CDR3 is TGTGCCAGTACCCTTAGCGGGAGGGGCGGCAATGAGCAGTTCTTC. Translation gives CASTLSGRGGNEQFF. Full variable domain (outside the CDR3, taken from reference TRBV19 and TRBJ2-1): DGGITQSPKYLFRKEGQNVTLSCEQNLNHDAMYWYRQDPGQGLRLIYYSQIVNDFQKGDIAEGYSVSREKKESFPLTVTSAQKNPTAFYLCASTLSGRGGNEQFFGPGTRLTVL.

This clonotype was picked up many times. This chain links TRBV20-1 with TRBJ1-1; 7 bases align to TRBD1. Germline V gene lookup returns CDR1 DFQATT and CDR2 SNEGSKA (reference sequence). This CDR3 contains 14 residues. With V trimmed by 5 bases and J by 5 bases, 11 bases remained unmatched. The CDR3 here is CSAGRPDRETEAFF. Written as DNA, the CDR3 is TGCAGTGCTGGGCGCCCTGACAGGGAAACTGAAGCTTTCTTT.

This clonotype was seen at least ten times. The rearrangement links TRBV27 to TRBJ1-5, with 7 nucleotides matching TRBD1. CDR3 length: 16 residues. The J segment lost 0 bases and the V segment lost 5 bases, leaving 7 bases of the junction unmatched. Per the germline V gene, CDR1 is MNHEY and CDR2 is SMNVEV (reference sequence). For the CDR3, the DNA is TGTGCCAGCAGTCCCAACAGGGGTGGTAGCAATCAGCCCCAGCATTTT. Residues: CASSPNRGGSNQPQHF.

This chain uses TRBV7-2 with TRBJ2-4; weak D call: TRBD2 (7 bases). Germline V gives CDR1 SGHTA, CDR2 FQGNSA. Trimming cost V 3 bases and J 0 bases, with 12 bases left between them. The CDR3 totals 16 residues. CDR3 nucleotide sequence: TGTGCCAGCAGCTTCTTCGGGGGGCTAGCCAAAAACATTCAGTACTTC. Its translation: CASSFFGGLAKNIQYF.

This clonotype was recorded many times. This chain connects TRBV24-1 to TRBJ2-2, with unresolved D. CDR3 length: 12 residues. Germline CDR1 reads KGHDR; CDR2 reads SFDVKD. Trimming shortened V by 6 bases and J by 6 bases, and 7 bases separated the two germline ends. The CDR3 bases are TGTGCCACCAGTAGGCTTTCCGGGGAGCTGTTTTTT. Translation: CATSRLSGELFF.

This clonotype was seen many times. The chain carries TRBV24-1 and TRBJ2-1; 9 bases align to TRBD2. Germline CDR1 reads KGHDR; CDR2 reads SFDVKD. With 2 bases clipped from V and 4 bases from J, the junction kept 14 bases outside the gene matches. This CDR3 is 19 amino acids long. For the CDR3, the DNA is TGTGCCACCAGTGATTCCTTCGGTGGCCGACTAGCGGTATACAATGAGCAGTTCTTC. It yields the protein CATSDSFGGRLAVYNEQFF.

This clonotype turned up a few times. The chain combines TRBV25-1 with TRBJ2-7, with D perhaps matching TRBD1 (6 bases). V dropped 6 bases and J dropped 6 bases, with 12 bases sitting between them. The CDR3 extends over 12 amino acids. The germline V gene encodes CDR1 MGHDK and CDR2 SYGVNS. CDR3 DNA sequence: TGTGCCAGCAGACAGGGAGTCCGCGAGCAGTACTTC. Translating gives CASRQGVREQYF.

This clonotype was counted many times. The chain joins TRBV6-5 to TRBJ2-6; 7 nucleotides align to TRBD1. This CDR3 has 16 amino acids. J gave up 0 bases and V 9 bases, and 8 bases lay outside the gene matches. From germline, CDR1 is MNHEY and CDR2 SVGAGI. CDR3 sequence reads: CASRDRESSGANVLTF. In DNA, the CDR3 is TGTGCCAGTCGAGACAGGGAGAGCTCTGGGGCCAACGTCCTGACTTTC.

This clonotype was counted many times. The chain couples TRBV4-2 to TRBJ2-3; 8 bases map to TRBD2. Trimming at V came to 2 bases and at J to 4 bases, leaving 8 bases not matched to a gene. The CDR3 extends over 16 amino acids. From germline, CDR1 is LGHNA and CDR2 YNFKEQ. CDR3 in amino acids: CASSQRTGGPSDTQYF. The CDR3 DNA is TGTGCCAGCAGCCAAAGGACGGGGGGGCCTTCAGATACGCAGTATTTT.